This is a list of T cell receptor beta chains from one sample in a study of cytomegalovirus exposure and HLA in healthy donors. Profiled with immunoSEQ multiplex PCR; TCRdb holds only in-frame clones, not every one. The sample contains some 250,000 clones, 82% of which appear only once. The sample was PBMCs. The receptors stem from a woman between 40 and 50 years old in good health and CMV-seropositive. Both conserved end residues are part of each CDR3. The order of the fields is D gene, clone size, V gene, J gene, CDR3 DNA, CDR3 protein. A D gene is named only where the DNA matches it firmly. Not all rows give a size; the values are once, few, many and, for expanded clones, a class.

D: NA; size: NA; V: TRBV11-2; J: TRBJ1-4; DNA: TGTGCCAGCAGCTTATATCACCCTCAGGGAAGGATAGAAGAAAAACTGTTTTTT; CDR3: CASSLYHPQGRIEEKLFF
D: NA; size: NA; V: TRBV7-3; J: TRBJ1-6; DNA: TGTGCCAGCAGCCCTGGTCCGAGCTCCTATAATTCACCCCTCCACTTT; CDR3: CASSPGPSSYNSPLHF
D: TRBD1; size: NA; V: TRBV5-1; J: TRBJ2-7; DNA: TGCGCCAGCAGTCTTCGATCCGGGACAGGGTCCTACGAGCAGTACTTC; CDR3: CASSLRSGTGSYEQYF
D: NA; size: NA; V: TRBV20-1; J: TRBJ2-7; DNA: TGCAGTGCGCGGGTTTCCTACGAGCAGTACTTC; CDR3: CSARVSYEQYF
D: NA; size: NA; V: TRBV5-5; J: TRBJ2-7; DNA: TGTGCCAGCAGCTTTTCCCCCCACACCATTAACAGGGACCCCTACGAGCAGTACTTC; CDR3: CASSFSPHTINRDPYEQYF
D: NA; size: NA; V: TRBV6-1; J: TRBJ2-2; DNA: TGTGCCAGCAGGCCCGACAGGAACACCGGGGAGCTGTTTTTT; CDR3: CASRPDRNTGELFF
D: TRBD2; size: NA; V: TRBV6-6; J: TRBJ2-1; DNA: TGTGCCAGCAGTTACTCCGGACTAGCGGGGGGGAATGAGCAGTTCTTC; CDR3: CASSYSGLAGGNEQFF
D: NA; size: NA; V: TRBV7-6; J: TRBJ1-1; DNA: TGTGCCAGCAGCTTATTGTATCGGACAAAGAACACTGAAGCTTTCTTT; CDR3: CASSLLYRTKNTEAFF
D: TRBD1; size: NA; V: TRBV7-9; J: TRBJ1-1; DNA: TGTGCCAGCAGGGCGGGACAGGGTCTCCTGGGGGACACTGAAGCTTTCTTT; CDR3: CASRAGQGLLGDTEAFF
D: NA; size: NA; V: TRBV18; J: TRBJ2-7; DNA: TGTGCCAGCTCACCTCGGGGGTCCTTTACCTACGAGCAGTACTTC; CDR3: CASSPRGSFTYEQYF
D: TRBD1; size: NA; V: TRBV18; J: TRBJ2-7; DNA: TGTGCCAGCTCACTCGGACAGGGTCTAAAGTACTTC; CDR3: CASSLGQGLKYF
D: NA; size: once; V: TRBV5-1; J: TRBJ2-7; DNA: TGCGCCAGCAGCCTAGGATCCGGGATGAGCTCCTACGAGCAGTACTTC; CDR3: CASSLGSGMSSYEQYF
D: NA; size: NA; V: TRBV10-2; J: TRBJ2-3; DNA: TGCGCCAGTCTGCAGACAGATACGCAGTATTTT; CDR3: CASLQTDTQYF
D: NA; size: NA; V: TRBV2; J: TRBJ2-3; DNA: TGTGCCAGCAGTGTTGAGGCTAGAGGGCCAGATACGCAGTATTTT; CDR3: CASSVEARGPDTQYF
D: NA; size: NA; V: TRBV30; J: TRBJ1-2; DNA: TGTGCCTGGAGTGTACTGTCTGGCTACACCTTC; CDR3: CAWSVLSGYTF
D: TRBD2; size: few; V: TRBV4-2; J: TRBJ2-1; DNA: TGTGCCAGCAGCCAAGCGATAGCGGGGGACTACAATGAGCAGTTCTTC; CDR3: CASSQAIAGDYNEQFF
D: NA; size: NA; V: TRBV19; J: TRBJ2-7; DNA: TGTGCCAGTAGTGGGGCCAAACCCTACGAGCAGTACTTC; CDR3: CASSGAKPYEQYF
D: NA; size: NA; V: TRBV6-5; J: TRBJ1-2; DNA: TGTGCCAGCACCCTAAAGTGGGGCAACTATGGCTACACCTTC; CDR3: CASTLKWGNYGYTF
D: NA; size: NA; V: TRBV6-5; J: TRBJ1-2; DNA: TGTGCCAGCGGCGGGGGGAGACAGGTAAAAAGAGGCTACACCTTC; CDR3: CASGGGRQVKRGYTF
D: TRBD1; size: NA; V: TRBV7-2; J: TRBJ2-7; DNA: TGTGCCAGCAGCCGCGGACAGGTCTCCTACGAGCAGTACTTC; CDR3: CASSRGQVSYEQYF
D: TRBD2; size: NA; V: TRBV5-3; J: TRBJ2-1; DNA: TGTGCCAGAAGCACAACTAGCGGGGATGAGCAGTTCTTC; CDR3: CARSTTSGDEQFF
D: TRBD2; size: NA; V: TRBV2; J: TRBJ2-1; DNA: TGTGCCAGCAGCCTAATTCTAACTAGCGTGGCGAACAATGAGCAGTTCTTC; CDR3: CASSLILTSVANNEQFF
D: TRBD1; size: NA; V: TRBV6-5; J: TRBJ1-2; DNA: TGTGCCTCCTCCCGGGGACAGGGTCCTTATGGCTACACCTTC; CDR3: CASSRGQGPYGYTF